These 18 T cell receptor beta chains came from one sample sequenced in a study of blood T cell repertoires in COVID-19 (dated by TCRdb to between 2020 and 2021). Library construction relied on the immunoSEQ multiplex PCR assay. Held by TCRdb, this immuneACCESS table contains in-frame sequences only and omits some clones. Under half of the omission traces to an unresolved V gene where checked; the cause of the rest is unknown. Across this sample there are around 260,000 clones, with approximately 89% seen only once. Together, the top ten hold approximately 10% of the sample. Sequencing was done on a sample of peripheral blood. All receptors come from a woman aged 70-85 years with COVID-19, enrolled during active disease.

This clone was seen a few times. The V and J genes are TRBV27 and TRBJ2-4; D might be TRBD1 (6 bases). Trimming cost V 8 bases and J 3 bases, with 14 bases left between them. Looked up from germline, CDR1 is MNHEY and CDR2 is SMNVEV (reference sequence). The CDR3 covers 14 residues. The CDR3 protein is CASLDLQGKNIQYF. The CDR3 nucleotides are TGTGCCAGCCTTGACTTACAGGGCAAAAACATTCAGTACTTC.

This chain uses TRBV21-1 with TRBJ1-4; TRBD1 was called by the table and not checked on the DNA. TRBV21-1 is termed a pseudogene. The CDR3 extends over 14 amino acids. CDR3 DNA: TGTGCCAGCAGCACGACAGGGGGGAAAGAAAAACTGTTTTTT. Amino acid sequence: CASSTTGGKEKLFF.

The sample holds one count of this clone. The chain uses TRBV9 and TRBJ2-1, with D perhaps matching TRBD1 (6 bases). V was clipped by 0 bases and J by 6 bases, with 10 bases between them. Germline V CDR1 and CDR2: SGDLS, YYNGEE. The CDR3 extends over 14 amino acids. DNA of the CDR3: TGTGCCAGCAGCGTAGATACAGGGCGCAATGAGCAGTTCTTC. Protein product: CASSVDTGRNEQFF.

This clone occurred once. The chain joins TRBV5-1 to TRBJ2-1; the D gene is possibly TRBD2 (5 bases). The length of the CDR3 is 13 residues. Germline CDR1 reads SGHRS; CDR2 reads YFSETQ. V was pared by 0 bases and J by 5 bases, with 6 bases between. In DNA form, the CDR3 reads TGCGCCAGCAGCTTGGGGGGAGACAATGAGCAGTTCTTC. As protein: CASSLGGDNEQFF. Complete variable domain (other parts from reference TRBV5-1 and TRBJ2-1): KAGVTQTPRYLIKTRGQQVTLSCSPISGHRSVSWYQQTPGQGLQFLFEYFSETQRNKGNFPGRFSGRQFSNSRSEMNVSTLELGDSALYLCASSLGGDNEQFFGPGTRLTVL.

The V call is TRBV15, the J call TRBJ1-6; 8 bases line up with TRBD1. Trimming removed 1 base from V and 0 bases from J; junction bases left unmatched: 8. Germline V gene sequence: CDR1 LNHNV, CDR2 YYDKDF (reference sequence). The CDR3 is 19 amino acids. Written as DNA, the CDR3 is TGTGCCACCAGCAGAGGCCACAGGGGGGTTAGCTCCTATAATTCACCCCTCCACTTT. Its protein product is CATSRGHRGVSSYNSPLHF. Together with reference TRBV15 and TRBJ1-6, the CDR3 gives the full variable domain: DAMVIQNPRYQVTQFGKPVTLSCSQTLNHNVMYWYQQKSSQAPKLLFHYYDKDFNNEADTPDNFQSRRPNTSFCFLDIRSPGLGDTAMYLCATSRGHRGVSSYNSPLHFGNGTRLTVT.

The sample holds many counts of this clone. The chain has TRBV6-5 and TRBJ1-5; D not resolved. This CDR3 has 15 residues. V lost 7 bases, J lost 2 bases, and 15 bases lay in between. From germline, CDR1 is MNHEY and CDR2 SVGAGI. The CDR3 DNA is TGTGCCAGCACCCTAACCATCGGGGGCAATCAGCCCCAGCATTTT. Translation gives CASTLTIGGNQPQHF.

The chain carries TRBV6-4 and TRBJ2-2; D may be TRBD2 (5 bases). V lost 3 bases to trimming and J lost 1 base, with 6 bases between them. Germline loops: CDR1 MRHNA, CDR2 SNTAGT. The CDR3 consists of 14 residues. The chain's CDR3 is CASSDRGNTGELFF. The DNA for the CDR3 is TGTGCCAGCAGTGATCGGGGGAACACCGGGGAGCTGTTTTTT.

The V gene is TRBV3-1 (or the pseudogene TRBV3-2), the J gene TRBJ1-6; weak D call: TRBD1 (5 bases). In germline, CDR1 is LGHDT, CDR2 YNNKEL (reference sequence). The CDR3 has 14 amino acids. Trimming pared 1 base from V and 9 bases from J, leaving 10 bases between. CDR3: CASSQGGPRSPLHF. CDR3 DNA: TGTGCCAGCAGCCAAGGGGGCCCCCGTTCACCCCTCCACTTT.

The chain uses TRBV3-1 (or the pseudogene TRBV3-2) and TRBJ1-3, with D perhaps matching TRBD1 (6 bases). The V gene's germline CDR1 is LGHDT and CDR2 YNNKEL (reference sequence). The CDR3 is made up of 17 amino acids. Trimming removed 1 base at V and 4 bases at J, with 17 bases between. CDR3 amino acids: CASSQARSTGRGNTIYF. DNA for the CDR3: TGTGCCAGCAGCCAAGCTCGGAGTACAGGGAGAGGAAACACCATATATTTT.

This chain connects TRBV21-1 to TRBJ1-5; TRBD1, the table's D call, lacks a check against the DNA. TRBV21-1 is shown as a pseudogene. The length of the CDR3 is 17 residues. The CDR3 coding sequence is TGTGCCAGCAGCAAGGAAGGGGCTGGGCTGAGCAATCAGCCCCAGCATTTT. It is translated as CASSKEGAGLSNQPQHF.

The rearrangement joins TRBV28 to TRBJ2-7; a possible D gene is TRBD1 (5 bases). This CDR3 is 17 amino acids long. V was pared by 4 bases and J by 4 bases, with 23 bases between. Per the germline V gene, CDR1 is MDHEN and CDR2 is SYDVKM. The CDR3 coding sequence is TGTGCCAGCAGTTCCTACCCCCAGGGAAGTTCTTCTTACGAGCAGTACTTC. This codes for CASSSYPQGSSSYEQYF.

This sequence joins TRBV5-5 and TRBJ2-7; no definite D call. Per germline, CDR1 SGHKS and CDR2 YYEKEE (reference sequence). The germline V and J ends were trimmed by 0 bases and 1 base, with 11 bases remaining between them. This CDR3 is built from 15 residues. Here the CDR3 reads CASSLGIDISYEQYF. CDR3 in DNA: TGTGCCAGCAGCTTGGGTATCGACATTTCCTACGAGCAGTACTTC.

The rearrangement joins TRBV19 to TRBJ1-5, with 8 nucleotides matching TRBD1. This CDR3 contains 16 residues. V trimming: 5 bases; J trimming: 2 bases; junction bases outside the gene matches: 8. Germline CDR1 is LNHDA and CDR2 is SQIVND (reference sequence). CDR3 residues: CASSPRGQGGNQPQHF. For the CDR3, the DNA is TGTGCCAGTAGTCCCAGGGGGCAGGGAGGCAATCAGCCCCAGCATTTT.

This rearrangement joins TRBV25-1 to TRBJ1-2; 10 positions agree with TRBD1. The J segment lost 7 bases and the V segment lost 3 bases, leaving 8 bases of the junction unmatched. Germline values: CDR1 MGHDK, CDR2 SYGVNS. This CDR3 contains 15 residues. CDR3 in DNA: TGTGCCAGCAGTGACTCCCCCGGGACAGGGGTTGGCTACACCTTC. Its protein is CASSDSPGTGVGYTF.

V and J are TRBV20-1 and TRBJ2-7; D may be TRBD1 (5 bases). The CDR3 covers 16 residues. Between the trimmed V and J ends, which lost 3 bases and 2 bases, there was a span of 20 bases. Germline V CDR1 and CDR2: DFQATT, SNEGSKA (reference sequence). The CDR3 is CSASDQSLIRAYEQYF. CDR3 bases: TGCAGTGCTAGTGACCAATCCTTGATCAGGGCCTACGAGCAGTACTTC.

The rearrangement uses TRBV4-3 and TRBJ1-5; D call uncertain. Germline CDR1 reads LGHNA; CDR2 reads YSLEER. CDR3 length equals 15 residues. Between the trimmed V and J ends, which lost 3 bases and 3 bases, there was a span of 12 bases. This CDR3 reads CASSQGGWVNQPQHF. DNA of the CDR3: TGCGCCAGCAGCCAGGGAGGGTGGGTCAATCAGCCCCAGCATTTT.

The V gene is TRBV30, the J gene TRBJ1-5; D is possibly TRBD1 (5 bases). V lost 2 bases and J 4 bases, leaving 15 bases between the germline ends. This CDR3 has 15 residues. The germline V gene has CDR1 GTSNPN and CDR2 SVGIG (reference sequence). CDR3 nucleotides: TGTGCCTGGAGTAAAGGGGCAGGGCGGAATCAGCCCCAGCATTTT. It yields the protein CAWSKGAGRNQPQHF.

This clone has only a few counts. The chain joins TRBV5-8 to TRBJ1-1; the match to TRBD1 covers 7 bases. The CDR3 is made up of 14 amino acids. In germline, CDR1 is SGHTS, CDR2 YDEGEE. V was clipped by 4 bases and J by 0 bases; unmatched bases: 3. The CDR3 protein is CASSPGTVNTEAFF. CDR3 in DNA: TGTGCCAGCAGCCCCGGGACAGTGAACACTGAAGCTTTCTTT.